Given below is one T cell receptor (beta chain) in context. This specimen comes from a study of CD8 T cells in Susac syndrome. An amount of RNA that ranged from roughly 0.5 to 1 ug was reverse transcribed with random hexamers. TCRdb processed the immunoSEQ multiplex PCR reads anew with MiXCR; each CDR3 protein has one entry. This table holds some 200,000 distinct CDR3 sequences, roughly 90% found once. This CDR3 has 14 residues. Trimming cost V 7 bases and J 4 bases; bases outside gene matches: 6. CDR1 MNHEY and CDR2 SVGAGI come from the germline V gene. This TCR was recovered from a human donor with Susac syndrome. The V and J genes are TRBV6-5 and TRBJ1-5; 8 nucleotides match TRBD1. Sample: CD4+ T cells from PBMCs. The CDR3 loop reads CASTPGTGNQPQHF. The CDR3 region has the DNA TGTGCCAGCACCCCCGGGACAGGAAATCAGCCCCAGCATTTT.